Listed below are T cell receptor beta chains from one sample, sequenced in a study of OX40 agonist ivuxolimab in advanced cancers. Produced via immunoSEQ multiplex PCR; TCRdb's table is partial and in-frame only. Of about 60,000 clones detected, 85% appear once; the ten largest clones hold just under 4%. The input for sequencing was CD4+ or CD8+ T cells sorted from blood, taken in a trial of the OX40 agonist ivuxolimab. The receptors shown here come from an adult with an advanced solid tumor such as melanoma, head and neck, liver or kidney cancer. Each CDR3 is given without its conserved first and last residue. Fields, in order: V gene, CDR3 protein.

v_gene: TRBV2; CDR3aa: ASIQPNTGELF
v_gene: TRBV9; CDR3aa: ASSTGTAVDTQY
v_gene: TRBV10-3; CDR3aa: AISVAGGENEQF
v_gene: TRBV7-8; CDR3aa: ASSPFQETQY
v_gene: TRBV2; CDR3aa: ASSEIPTGVTQY
v_gene: TRBV2; CDR3aa: ASSEGQEYTEAF
v_gene: TRBV27; CDR3aa: ASSPRKLNTEAF
v_gene: TRBV10-3; CDR3aa: AISDPGRSSYEQY
v_gene: TRBV5-8; CDR3aa: ASSLGRTSGNTIY
v_gene: TRBV4-1; CDR3aa: ASSQDPSGGVRETQY
v_gene: TRBV4-1; CDR3aa: ASSHRIPGQSYSGANVLT
v_gene: TRBV6-6; CDR3aa: ASRNGGADTGELF
v_gene: TRBV6-6; CDR3aa: ASSSLTGELF
v_gene: TRBV30; CDR3aa: AWKTGEWEQY
v_gene: TRBV5-6; CDR3aa: ASSLKVGNEQF
v_gene: TRBV10-1; CDR3aa: ASSDSKRVNEQF
v_gene: TRBV5-6; CDR3aa: ASSRRWAPYNEQF
v_gene: TRBV19; CDR3aa: ASSISSSTDTQY
v_gene: TRBV9; CDR3aa: ASSAPGGNSYEQY
v_gene: TRBV19; CDR3aa: ASRSGQVQETQY
v_gene: TRBV6-5; CDR3aa: ASRPYAYEQY
v_gene: TRBV5-1; CDR3aa: ASSRGLAAGNEQF
v_gene: TRBV29-1; CDR3aa: SVEGPEETQY
v_gene: TRBV5-1; CDR3aa: ASSSQGGSYEQY
v_gene: TRBV12-5; CDR3aa: ASGLKGNQPQH
v_gene: TRBV5-6; CDR3aa: ASNSRVSYEQY
v_gene: TRBV11-2; CDR3aa: ASSYQLAATQY
v_gene: TRBV19; CDR3aa: ASSIDRGETQY
v_gene: TRBV7-9; CDR3aa: ASSAVGANLYGYT
v_gene: TRBV5-6; CDR3aa: ASSYGQGHGTDTQY
v_gene: TRBV30; CDR3aa: AFGTADQPQH
v_gene: TRBV19; CDR3aa: ASSIDGYYSEQF
v_gene: TRBV5-1; CDR3aa: ASSPETGEAF
v_gene: TRBV29-1; CDR3aa: SVTKEGSEQY
v_gene: TRBV6-1; CDR3aa: ASSEGVGQGNEKLF
v_gene: TRBV30; CDR3aa: AWSTRGPYNEQF
v_gene: TRBV19; CDR3aa: ASSPGSYGYT
v_gene: TRBV6-5; CDR3aa: ASSLSGSSYEQY
v_gene: TRBV7-9; CDR3aa: AGGPRGTLAEKLF
v_gene: TRBV28; CDR3aa: ASSETGVSTDTQY
v_gene: TRBV28; CDR3aa: ASSLSGPPYEQY
v_gene: TRBV5-6; CDR3aa: ASSLDVSVLSYEQY
v_gene: TRBV7-6; CDR3aa: ASSLVDMGSQY
v_gene: TRBV14; CDR3aa: ASSLGETQY
v_gene: TRBV7-2; CDR3aa: ASSLRSPRDSPLH
v_gene: TRBV5-6; CDR3aa: ASSLVVAVNTGELF
v_gene: TRBV4-1; CDR3aa: ASSIGTKETQY
v_gene: TRBV7-9; CDR3aa: ASSLPTGTGLHEQY
v_gene: TRBV30; CDR3aa: AWSGDNYGYT
v_gene: TRBV18; CDR3aa: ASSPQQGNRDEQY
v_gene: TRBV18; CDR3aa: ASSPSRTGDGTEAF
v_gene: TRBV7-8; CDR3aa: ASSLVTEPLAEAF
v_gene: TRBV2; CDR3aa: ASSLDSYEQY
v_gene: TRBV19; CDR3aa: ASRRLAGRTDNEQF
v_gene: TRBV9; CDR3aa: ASSVGDRAPKFPNEQF